This TCR beta chain came from a study of cytomegalovirus exposure and HLA in healthy donors. The primer mix had 60 Vbeta and 13 Jbeta primers. Clones were read by immunoSEQ multiplex PCR, and TCRdb kept only the in-frame ones, dropping some. The profile shows approximately 110,000 clones, roughly 70% of them singletons. Per germline, CDR1 SGHKS and CDR2 YYEKEE (reference sequence). The CDR3 extends over 17 amino acids. Sequencing was carried out using PBMCs. The chain is built from TRBV5-5 and TRBJ2-5, with a tentative D call TRBD2 (7 bases). The tail of the sequence fits TRBJ2-7 better, so the J call may be wrong. The sequence came from a woman aged 40 to 50 in good health and CMV-seropositive. CDR3 bases: TGTGCCAGCAGCTCGGGCCTATCGGGCGGGGGCTTATACGAGCAGTACTTC. It encodes CASSSGLSGGGLYEQYF.